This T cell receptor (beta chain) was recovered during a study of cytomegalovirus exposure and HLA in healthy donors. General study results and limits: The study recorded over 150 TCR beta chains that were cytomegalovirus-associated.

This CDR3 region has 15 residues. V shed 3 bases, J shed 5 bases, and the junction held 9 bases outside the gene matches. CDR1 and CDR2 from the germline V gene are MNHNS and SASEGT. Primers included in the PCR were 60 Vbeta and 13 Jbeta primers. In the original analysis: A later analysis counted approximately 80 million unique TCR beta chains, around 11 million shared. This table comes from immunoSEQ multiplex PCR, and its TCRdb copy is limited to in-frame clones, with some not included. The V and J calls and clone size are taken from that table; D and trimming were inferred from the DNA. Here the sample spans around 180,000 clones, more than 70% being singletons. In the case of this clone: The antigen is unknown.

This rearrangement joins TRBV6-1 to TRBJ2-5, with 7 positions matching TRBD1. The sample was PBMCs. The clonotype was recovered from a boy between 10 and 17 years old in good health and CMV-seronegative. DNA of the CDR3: TGTGCCAGCAGTGATACAGGGGCGAAGGGTGAGACCCAGTACTTC. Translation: CASSDTGAKGETQYF.